This T cell receptor beta chain stems from a study of early T cells in non-severe SARS-CoV-2 infection. Study-wide background: From unsorted whole blood, bulk RNA was sequenced, and the chains remained unpaired. Study results and limitations: Anti-spike CD8 responses were favored by VDJdb matching, which missed private and CD4 specificities.

Germline V CDR1 and CDR2: DFQATT, SNEGSKA (reference sequence). With V trimmed by 4 bases and J by 2 bases, 3 bases remained unmatched. This CDR3 contains 13 residues. Unique molecular identifier tags were affixed to discrete cDNA molecules. MiXCR was run by TCRdb on the 5' RACE reads, yielding one entry per CDR3 protein. The repertoire holds tens of thousands of distinct CDR3 sequences, under 7.5% seen once, with just under 4% in the top ten. This clonotype was counted many times. Its antigen is undetermined. The sequence derives from an adult who was a healthcare worker with PCR-confirmed SARS-CoV-2 infection or an uninfected control (not recorded which). The genes are TRBV20-1 and TRBJ1-2; 8 bases are shared with TRBD1. Sequenced: whole blood. The CDR3 bases are TGCAGTGCTAAGGACAGGGCCAACTATGGCTACACCTTC. Translating it yields CSAKDRANYGYTF.